Listed below are T cell receptor beta chains from one sample, sequenced in a study of T cell repertoires in cytomegalovirus infection. TCRdb re-called the reads with MiXCR, one entry per CDR3 protein. The table has some 300,000 distinct CDR3 sequences, roughly 15% seen once. Sequencing was done on a sample of PBMCs. These receptors were collected from a human donor in good health (CMV status not recorded). Some clones in this sample may be carry-over from other donors' samples. The CDR3 runs from the conserved cysteine through the conserved F or W. A D gene is named only where the DNA matches it firmly. Clone size is stated in some rows and not others, as once, few, many or a class when expanded.

TRBJ2-2 | TRBD1 | TRBV28 | . | CASSLRDREAGELFF | TGTGCCAGCAGTTTACGGGACAGGGAGGCCGGGGAGCTGTTTTTT
TRBJ2-5 | . | TRBV15 | . | CATSRGRQETQYF | TGTGCCACCAGCCGGGGCCGACAAGAGACCCAGTACTTC
TRBJ1-2 | . | TRBV4-1 | . | CASSQATYGGSNRALVYGYTF | TGCGCCAGCAGCCAAGCCACCTACGGCGGGAGTAATCGGGCACTCGTCTATGGCTACACCTTC
TRBJ1-6 | TRBD1 | TRBV20-1 | many | CSADRGPNSPLHF | TGCAGTGCGGACAGGGGGCCTAATTCACCCCTCCACTTT
TRBJ1-5 | . | TRBV19 | . | CASNTGWDQPQHF | TGTGCCAGTAATACAGGGTGGGATCAGCCCCAGCATTTT
TRBJ2-1 | . | TRBV7-2 | few | CASSLARENEQFF | TGTGCCAGCAGCTTAGCCAGGGAAAATGAGCAGTTCTTC
TRBJ1-1 | . | TRBV7-3 | . | CASSLSGTTRTEAFF | TGTGCCAGCAGCCTCAGTGGGACGACGAGGACTGAAGCTTTCTTT
TRBJ2-7 | TRBD1 | TRBV2 | few | CASSGTGTHEQYF | TGTGCCAGTTCCGGGACAGGTACCCACGAGCAGTACTTC
TRBJ1-1 | . | TRBV14 | few | CASSQGDWDTEAFF | TGTGCCAGCAGCCAAGGGGATTGGGACACTGAAGCTTTCTTT
TRBJ1-1 | TRBD1 | TRBV24-1 | few | CATRGTENTEAFF | TGTGCCACCAGAGGGACAGAGAACACTGAAGCTTTCTTT
TRBJ2-3 | . | TRBV4-1 | few | CASSQEERGTQYF | TGCGCCAGCAGCCAAGAAGAACGGGGGACGCAGTATTTT
TRBJ1-2 | . | TRBV5-5 | few | CASSEDRRYPNYGYTF | TGTGCCAGCAGCGAGGATAGAAGGTACCCTAACTATGGCTACACCTTC
TRBJ2-5 | TRBD2 | TRBV7-6 | many | CASSQRLAGQETQYF | TGTGCCAGCAGCCAGCGGCTAGCGGGTCAAGAGACCCAGTACTTC
TRBJ2-3 | TRBD1 | TRBV6-6 | . | CASSDEQGSDGTDTQYF | TGTGCCAGCAGTGACGAACAGGGGAGTGATGGCACAGATACGCAGTATTTT
TRBJ2-2 | TRBD2 | TRBV2 | few | CASSVVAGTGELFF | TGTGCCAGCTCAGTAGTAGCGGGGACCGGGGAGCTGTTTTTT
TRBJ2-7 | TRBD2 | TRBV11-1 | many | CASSLRAGGRSEQYF | TGTGCCAGCAGCTTACGAGCGGGGGGGCGGTCCGAGCAGTACTTC
TRBJ1-3 | . | TRBV28 | . | CASSLIAGGNTIYF | TGTGCCAGCAGTTTAATAGCCGGTGGAAACACCATATATTTT
TRBJ2-3 | TRBD2 | TRBV6-5 | few | CASTPAGRDTQYF | TGTGCCAGCACCCCTGCCGGGAGGGATACGCAGTATTTT
TRBJ2-6 | . | TRBV28 | many | CASSFGQGVAGANVLTF | TGTGCCAGCAGTTTTGGGCAGGGTGTAGCTGGGGCCAACGTCCTGACTTTC
TRBJ2-5 | TRBD2 | TRBV4-2 | many | CASSQDFSGGAETQYF | TGTGCCAGCAGCCAAGATTTTAGCGGGGGGGCCGAGACCCAGTACTTC
TRBJ1-1 | . | TRBV20-1 | . | CSARDYGRGLGTEAFF | TGCAGTGCTAGAGATTACGGACGGGGCCTAGGTACTGAAGCTTTCTTT
TRBJ2-1 | TRBD2 | TRBV15 | many | CATSRTLAGGAPFNEQFF | TGTGCCACCAGCAGAACACTAGCGGGGGGGGCTCCTTTCAATGAGCAGTTCTTC
TRBJ2-1 | TRBD1 | TRBV7-2 | many | CASSLDRESEQFF | TGTGCCAGCAGCTTGGACAGGGAATCGGAGCAGTTCTTC
TRBJ2-7 | TRBD1 | TRBV28 | . | CASSLGTGGYNEQYF | TGTGCCAGCAGCCTAGGGACAGGGGGCTATAACGAGCAGTACTTC
TRBJ2-2 | TRBD2 | TRBV20-1 | . | CSARRLAGGPTGELFF | TGCAGTGCTAGGCGTTTAGCGGGGGGGCCCACCGGGGAGCTGTTTTTT
TRBJ2-5 | . | TRBV28 | many | CASSFNPTRVGETQYF | TGTGCCAGCAGTTTCAATCCTACCCGGGTGGGGGAGACCCAGTACTTC
TRBJ2-1 | . | TRBV7-2 | . | CASRSGLSSYNEQFF | TGTGCCAGCAGGTCGGGACTCAGCTCCTACAATGAGCAGTTCTTC
TRBJ2-2 | . | TRBV7-2 | many | CASSLFRGSNTGELFF | TGTGCCAGCAGCTTATTTCGGGGATCGAACACCGGGGAGCTGTTTTTT
TRBJ2-7 | . | TRBV6-5 | . | CASSYSWRSSYEQYF | TGTGCCAGCAGTTACTCGTGGCGTAGCTCCTACGAGCAGTACTTC
TRBJ1-1 | TRBD1 | TRBV20-1 | . | CSARIRTGVWTEAFF | TGCAGTGCTAGAATACGGACAGGGGTCTGGACTGAAGCTTTCTTT
TRBJ2-3 | TRBD2 | TRBV15 | few | CATREREGQGTDTQYF | TGTGCCACCCGAGAGAGGGAGGGCCAAGGCACAGATACGCAGTATTTT
TRBJ1-1 | . | TRBV3-1 | few | CASSQGSRGGLNTEAFF | TGTGCCAGCAGCCAAGGGTCCCGGGGGGGACTGAACACTGAAGCTTTCTTT
TRBJ2-7 | . | TRBV20-1 | few | CSARDMPARAYEQYF | TGCAGTGCTAGAGATATGCCAGCGAGGGCCTACGAGCAGTACTTC
TRBJ2-1 | . | TRBV28 | . | CASSLVGSNEQFF | TGTGCCAGCAGTTTAGTTGGGTCCAATGAGCAGTTCTTC
TRBJ2-7 | . | TRBV23-1 | . | CASSHQLTTYF | TGCGCCAGCAGTCATCAACTCACGACATACTTC
TRBJ2-4 | . | TRBV10-3 | . | CAISDQVDQNIQYF | TGTGCCATCAGTGATCAAGTCGACCAGAACATTCAGTACTTC